The TCR beta chain described here comes from a study of OX40 agonist ivuxolimab in advanced cancers. At the level of the study: The study reported partial responses in three patients: one hepatocellular carcinoma, two cutaneous melanoma. Study outcomes and limitations: Some nonresponders additionally presented with little normalized T-cell clonal expansion. Antigens targeted by the expanded peripheral T cells were not determined.

This table comes from immunoSEQ multiplex PCR, and its TCRdb copy is limited to in-frame clones, with some not included. This table holds some 15,000 clones, about three quarters found once. About this clone: What it recognizes is unknown.

CDR1 and CDR2 from the germline V gene are LNHDA and SQIVND (reference sequence). Between the trimmed V and J ends, which lost 0 bases and 3 bases, there was a span of 3 bases. This CDR3 region has 13 residues. This sequence originates from an adult with an advanced solid tumor such as melanoma, head and neck, liver or kidney cancer. This sequence joins TRBV19 and TRBJ1-5, with D unresolved. The source was CD4+ or CD8+ T cells sorted from blood, collected in a trial of the OX40 agonist ivuxolimab. CDR3 sequence (DNA): TGTGCCAGTAGTATAGACCTCAATCAGCCCCAGCATTTT. Encoded protein: CASSIDLNQPQHF. The full variable domain, its missing parts supplied by reference TRBV19 and TRBJ1-5, is DGGITQSPKYLFRKEGQNVTLSCEQNLNHDAMYWYRQDPGQGLRLIYYSQIVNDFQKGDIAEGYSVSREKKESFPLTVTSAQKNPTAFYLCASSIDLNQPQHFGDGTRLSIL.